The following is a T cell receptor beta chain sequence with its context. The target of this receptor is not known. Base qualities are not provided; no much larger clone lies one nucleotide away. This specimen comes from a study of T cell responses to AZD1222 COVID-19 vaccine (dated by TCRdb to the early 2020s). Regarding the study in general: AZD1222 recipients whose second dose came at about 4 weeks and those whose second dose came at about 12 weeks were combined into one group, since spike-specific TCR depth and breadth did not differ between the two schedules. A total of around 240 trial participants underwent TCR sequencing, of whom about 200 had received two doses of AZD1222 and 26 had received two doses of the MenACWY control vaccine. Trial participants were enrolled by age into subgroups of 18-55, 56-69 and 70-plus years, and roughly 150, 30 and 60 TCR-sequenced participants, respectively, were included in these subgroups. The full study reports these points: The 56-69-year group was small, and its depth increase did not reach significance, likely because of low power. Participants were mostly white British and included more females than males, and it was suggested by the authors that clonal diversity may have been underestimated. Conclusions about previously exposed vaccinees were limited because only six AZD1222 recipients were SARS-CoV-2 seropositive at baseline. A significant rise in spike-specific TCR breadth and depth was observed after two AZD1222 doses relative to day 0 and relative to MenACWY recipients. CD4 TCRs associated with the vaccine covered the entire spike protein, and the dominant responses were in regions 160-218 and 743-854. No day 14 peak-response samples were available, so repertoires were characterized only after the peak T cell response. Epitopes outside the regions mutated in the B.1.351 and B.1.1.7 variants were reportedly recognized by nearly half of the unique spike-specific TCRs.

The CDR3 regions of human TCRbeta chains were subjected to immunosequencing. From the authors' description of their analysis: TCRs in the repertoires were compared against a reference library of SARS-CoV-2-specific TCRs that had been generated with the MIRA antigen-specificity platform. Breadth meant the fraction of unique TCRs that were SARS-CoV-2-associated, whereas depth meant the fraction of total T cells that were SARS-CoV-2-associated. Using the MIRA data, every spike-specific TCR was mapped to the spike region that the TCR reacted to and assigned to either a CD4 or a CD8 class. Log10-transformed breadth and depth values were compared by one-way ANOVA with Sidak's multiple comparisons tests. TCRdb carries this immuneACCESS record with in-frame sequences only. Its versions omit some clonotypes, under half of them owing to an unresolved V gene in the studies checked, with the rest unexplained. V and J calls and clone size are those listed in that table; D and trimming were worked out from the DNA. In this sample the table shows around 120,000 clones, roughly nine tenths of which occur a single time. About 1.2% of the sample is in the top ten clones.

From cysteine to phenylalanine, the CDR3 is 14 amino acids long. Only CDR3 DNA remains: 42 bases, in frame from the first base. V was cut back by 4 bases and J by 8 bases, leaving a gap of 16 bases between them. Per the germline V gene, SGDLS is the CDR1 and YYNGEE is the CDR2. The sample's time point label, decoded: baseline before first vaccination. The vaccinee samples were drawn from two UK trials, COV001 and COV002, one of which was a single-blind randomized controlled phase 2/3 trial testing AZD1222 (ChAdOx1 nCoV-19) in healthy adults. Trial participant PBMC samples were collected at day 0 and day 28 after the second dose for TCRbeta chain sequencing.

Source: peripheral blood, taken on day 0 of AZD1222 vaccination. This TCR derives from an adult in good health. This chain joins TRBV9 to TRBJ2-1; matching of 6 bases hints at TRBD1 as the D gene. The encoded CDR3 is CASSTRGHGDEQFF. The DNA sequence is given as TGTGCCAGCAGCACCAGGGGTCATGGGGATGAGCAGTTCTTC.